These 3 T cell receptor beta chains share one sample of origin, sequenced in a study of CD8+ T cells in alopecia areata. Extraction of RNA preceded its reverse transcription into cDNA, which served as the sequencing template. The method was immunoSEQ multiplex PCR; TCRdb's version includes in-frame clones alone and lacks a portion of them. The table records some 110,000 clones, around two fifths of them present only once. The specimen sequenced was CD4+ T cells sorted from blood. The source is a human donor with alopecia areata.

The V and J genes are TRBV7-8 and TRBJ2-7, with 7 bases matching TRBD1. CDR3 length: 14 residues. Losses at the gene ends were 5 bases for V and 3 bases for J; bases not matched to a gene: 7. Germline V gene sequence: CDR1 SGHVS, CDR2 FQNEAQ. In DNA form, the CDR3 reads TGTGCCAGCAGCAGACGGGACAGTCACTACGAGCAGTACTTC. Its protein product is CASSRRDSHYEQYF.

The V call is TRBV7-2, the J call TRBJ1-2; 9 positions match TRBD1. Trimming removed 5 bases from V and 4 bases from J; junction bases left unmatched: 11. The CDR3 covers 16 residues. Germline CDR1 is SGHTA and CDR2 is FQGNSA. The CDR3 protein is CASSGSGTGTAYGYTF. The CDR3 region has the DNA TGTGCCAGCAGCGGAAGTGGGACAGGGACCGCCTATGGCTACACCTTC.

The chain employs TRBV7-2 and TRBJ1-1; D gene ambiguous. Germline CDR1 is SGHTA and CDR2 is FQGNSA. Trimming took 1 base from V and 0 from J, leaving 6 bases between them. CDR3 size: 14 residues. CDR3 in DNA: TGTGCCAGCAGCTTAGGGCAGATGAACACTGAAGCTTTCTTT. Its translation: CASSLGQMNTEAFF.